This T cell receptor (beta chain) was captured by sequencing in a study of blood T cells in healthy people across ages. Findings and caveats of the study: Diversity estimates drawn from one million T cells were deemed underestimates. Observed TCR beta diversity per million T cells went down as age went up. This fall followed a roughly linear course with age.

The CDR3 contains 15 residues. Germline-derived CDR1 and CDR2 are SEHNR and FQNEAQ (reference sequence). J gave up 6 bases and V 5 bases, and 9 bases lay outside the gene matches. Isolation yielded PBMCs, at least 6.5 million per sample, in every case. With regard to this clonotype: Its antigen is not identified.

A second PCR, run for about 7 to 11 cycles, used a sample-barcoded 5' primer plus a J-beta primer mix. TCRdb analysed the 5' RACE reads with MiXCR anew, one entry per CDR3 protein. The sample lists about 730,000 distinct CDR3 sequences; roughly 44% were seen once. Input material: blood. This sequence joins TRBV7-9 and TRBJ2-3; 9 bases are a match to TRBD2. The TCR comes from a woman aged 55 to 70 in good health. CDR3 sequence: CASSPFSGRGDTQYF. The CDR3 region has the DNA TGTGCCAGCAGCCCATTTAGCGGGAGAGGGGATACGCAGTATTTT. Filled out from reference TRBV7-9 and TRBJ2-3, the complete variable domain reads DTGVSQNPRHKITKRGQNVTFRCDPISEHNRLYWYRQTLGQGPEFLTYFQNEAQLEKSRLLSDRFSAERPKGSFSTLEIQRTEQGDSAMYLCASSPFSGRGDTQYFGPGTRLTVL.